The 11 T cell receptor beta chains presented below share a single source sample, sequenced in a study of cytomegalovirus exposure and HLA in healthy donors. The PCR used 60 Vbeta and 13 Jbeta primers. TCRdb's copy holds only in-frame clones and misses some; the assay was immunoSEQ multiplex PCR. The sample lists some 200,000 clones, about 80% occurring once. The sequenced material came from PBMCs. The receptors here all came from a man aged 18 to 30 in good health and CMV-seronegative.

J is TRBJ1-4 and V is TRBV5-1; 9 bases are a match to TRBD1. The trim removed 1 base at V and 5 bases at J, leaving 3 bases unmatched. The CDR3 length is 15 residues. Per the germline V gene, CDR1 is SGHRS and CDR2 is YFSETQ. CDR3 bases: TGCGCCAGCAGCTTGTCGACAGGGGGGAATGAAAAACTGTTTTTT. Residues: CASSLSTGGNEKLFF. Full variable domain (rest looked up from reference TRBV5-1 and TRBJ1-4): KAGVTQTPRYLIKTRGQQVTLSCSPISGHRSVSWYQQTPGQGLQFLFEYFSETQRNKGNFPGRFSGRQFSNSRSEMNVSTLELGDSALYLCASSLSTGGNEKLFFGSGTQLSVL.

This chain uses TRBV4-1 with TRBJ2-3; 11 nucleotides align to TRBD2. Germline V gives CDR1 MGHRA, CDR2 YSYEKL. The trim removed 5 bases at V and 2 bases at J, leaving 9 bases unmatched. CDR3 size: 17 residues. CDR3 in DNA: TGCGCCAGCAGCGGAGATCCACTAGCGGGGGACACAGATACGCAGTATTTT. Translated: CASSGDPLAGDTDTQYF.

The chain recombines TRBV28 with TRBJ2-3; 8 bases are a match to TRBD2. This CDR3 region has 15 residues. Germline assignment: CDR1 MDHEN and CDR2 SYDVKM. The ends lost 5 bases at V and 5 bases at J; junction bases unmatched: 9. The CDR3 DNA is TGTGCCAGCAGTCTCATAACTAGCGGAGTAGATACGCAGTATTTT. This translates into CASSLITSGVDTQYF.

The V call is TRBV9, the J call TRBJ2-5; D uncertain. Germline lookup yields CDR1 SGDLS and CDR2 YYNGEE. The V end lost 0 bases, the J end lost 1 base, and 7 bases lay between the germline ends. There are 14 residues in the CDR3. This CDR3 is CASSVGQFQETQYF. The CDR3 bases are TGTGCCAGCAGCGTAGGGCAGTTCCAAGAGACCCAGTACTTC. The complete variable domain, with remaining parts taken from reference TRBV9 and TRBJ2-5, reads DSGVTQTPKHLITATGQRVTLRCSPRSGDLSVYWYQQSLDQGLQFLIQYYNGEERAKGNILERFSAQQFPDLHSELNLSSLELGDSALYFCASSVGQFQETQYFGPGTRLLVL.

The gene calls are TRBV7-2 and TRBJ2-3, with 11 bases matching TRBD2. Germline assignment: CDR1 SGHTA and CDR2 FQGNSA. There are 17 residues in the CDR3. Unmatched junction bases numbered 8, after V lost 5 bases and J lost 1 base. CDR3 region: CASSQLKLAGGTDTQYF. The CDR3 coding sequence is TGTGCCAGCAGCCAACTAAAACTAGCGGGAGGCACAGATACGCAGTATTTT.

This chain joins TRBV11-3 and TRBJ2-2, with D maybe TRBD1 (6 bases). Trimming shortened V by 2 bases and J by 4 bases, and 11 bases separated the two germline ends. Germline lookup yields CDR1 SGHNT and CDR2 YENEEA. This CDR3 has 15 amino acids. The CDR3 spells CASSLRAGATGELFF. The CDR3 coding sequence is TGTGCCAGCAGCTTACGGGCAGGGGCCACCGGGGAGCTGTTTTTT.

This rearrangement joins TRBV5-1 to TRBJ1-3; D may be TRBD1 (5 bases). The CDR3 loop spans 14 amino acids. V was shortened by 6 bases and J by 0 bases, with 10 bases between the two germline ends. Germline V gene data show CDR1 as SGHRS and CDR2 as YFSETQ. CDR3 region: CASKDIYSGNTIYF. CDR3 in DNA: TGCGCCAGCAAGGACATCTACTCTGGAAACACCATATATTTT. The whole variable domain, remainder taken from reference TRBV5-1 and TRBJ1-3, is KAGVTQTPRYLIKTRGQQVTLSCSPISGHRSVSWYQQTPGQGLQFLFEYFSETQRNKGNFPGRFSGRQFSNSRSEMNVSTLELGDSALYLCASKDIYSGNTIYFGEGSWLTVV.

The CDR3 reads CASSWGGPYGYTF. The CDR3 DNA is TGTGCCAGCAGCTGGGGGGGGCCTTATGGCTACACCTTC. The gene calls are TRBV5-8 and TRBJ1-2; the D gene is possibly TRBD1 (6 bases). CDR1 SGHTS and CDR2 YDEGEE come from the germline V gene. V was clipped by 3 bases and J by 5 bases, with 11 bases between them. The CDR3 runs 13 residues. Looking up the rest from reference TRBV5-8 and TRBJ1-2 gives the full variable domain: EAGVTQSPTHLIKTRGQQATLRCSPISGHTSVYWYQQALGLGLQFLLWYDEGEERNRGNFPPRFSGRQFPNYSSELNVNALELEDSALYLCASSWGGPYGYTFGSGTRLTVV.

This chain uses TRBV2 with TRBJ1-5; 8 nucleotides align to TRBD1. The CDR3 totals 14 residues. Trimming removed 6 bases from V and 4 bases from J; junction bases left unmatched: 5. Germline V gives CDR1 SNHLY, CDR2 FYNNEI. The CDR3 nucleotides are TGTGCCAGCAGCGGGACAGGCCTTAATCAGCCCCAGCATTTT. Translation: CASSGTGLNQPQHF. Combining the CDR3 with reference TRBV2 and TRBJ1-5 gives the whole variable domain EPEVTQTPSHQVTQMGQEVILRCVPISNHLYFYWYRQILGQKVEFLVSFYNNEISEKSEIFDDQFSVERPDGSNFTLKIRSTKLEDSAMYFCASSGTGLNQPQHFGDGTRLSIL.

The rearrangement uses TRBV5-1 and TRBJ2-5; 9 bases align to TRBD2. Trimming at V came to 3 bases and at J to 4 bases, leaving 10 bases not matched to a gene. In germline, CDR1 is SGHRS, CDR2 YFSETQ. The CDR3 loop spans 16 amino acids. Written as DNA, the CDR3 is TGCGCCAGCAGCTGGGCCCCGGGACTAGCCTCAGAGACCCAGTACTTC. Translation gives CASSWAPGLASETQYF.

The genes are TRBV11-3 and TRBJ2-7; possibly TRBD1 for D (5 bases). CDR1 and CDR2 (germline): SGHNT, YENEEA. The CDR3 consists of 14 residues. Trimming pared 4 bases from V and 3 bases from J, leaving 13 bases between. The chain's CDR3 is CASSSPDKYYEQYF. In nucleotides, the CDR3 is TGTGCCAGCAGCTCGCCGGACAAGTACTACGAGCAGTACTTC.